Detailed here is one T cell receptor (beta chain). Authors' methods: Reference gene primer amplification in the assay estimated nucleated cell counts. Repertoires were generated with immunoSEQ multiplex PCR, while TCRdb's copy carries only in-frame clones and drops some. Clone size and the V and J calls come from that table; the DNA yielded D and trimming. The table includes over 95,000 clones, roughly 85% detected once. This specimen belongs to a study of blood T cell repertoires in COVID-19. Study details: Acute and convalescent COVID-19 samples came from the United States, Italy and Spain. Nucleic acid was either cDNA or gDNA, and it came from T cells, B-cell-depleted T cells, or PBMCs.

V gave up 3 bases and J gave up 8 bases, with 16 bases separating them. The germline CDR1 and CDR2 sequences are MDHEN and SYDVKM. The CDR3 length is 14 residues. This chain connects TRBV28 to TRBJ1-2, with D perhaps matching TRBD1 (5 bases). The source material was peripheral blood. This TCR derives from a human donor in a cohort sampled during active COVID-19. The CDR3 sequence is CASSFLGASRGYTF. As DNA, the CDR3 is TGTGCCAGCAGTTTCCTTGGGGCATCGAGAGGCTACACCTTC.